Listed below are T cell receptor beta chains from one sample, sequenced in a study of blood T cell repertoires in COVID-19. The table came from immunoSEQ multiplex PCR; TCRdb's copy has only in-frame clones and leaves some out. The repertoire holds more than 250,000 clones, approximately 89% seen once, with less than 6% in the top ten. The specimen sequenced was PBMCs or T cells enriched from blood (not recorded which). The receptors originated from a woman in her twenties or thirties who had recovered from COVID-19. The CDR3 runs from the conserved cysteine through the conserved F or W. Fields, in order: CDR3 protein, CDR3 DNA, clone size, D gene, V gene, J gene. A D gene is named only where the DNA matches it firmly. Some rows mark clone size as missing; the rest say once, few, many or name a class of expanded clone.

CASRAGTGIMNSPLHF,TGCGCCAGCAGGGCCGGGACAGGCATTATGAATTCACCCCTCCACTTT,NA,TRBD1,TRBV5-1,TRBJ1-6
CASSFGTYGEKLFF,TGTGCCAGCAGCTTCGGGACATATGGTGAAAAACTGTTTTTT,NA,NA,TRBV11-2,TRBJ1-4
CASSLSIWRGRGTEAFF,TGTGCCAGCAGCCTATCGATCTGGAGAGGGAGGGGCACTGAAGCTTTCTTT,few,NA,TRBV5-6,TRBJ1-1
CASSFVGGETQYF,TGTGCCAGCAGCTTCGTAGGGGGAGAGACCCAGTACTTC,NA,NA,TRBV7-6,TRBJ2-5
CASSLERPDRGYDYTF,TGTGCCAGCAGTTTAGAGCGCCCCGACAGGGGGTATGACTACACCTTC,NA,TRBD1,TRBV7-8,TRBJ1-2
CASGNRGTQYF,TGCGCCAGCGGCAACAGGGGTACGCAGTATTTT,NA,TRBD1,TRBV5-1,TRBJ2-3
CASSEMGRVAKNIQYF,TGTGCCAGCAGCGAGATGGGGCGCGTAGCCAAAAACATTCAGTACTTC,NA,NA,TRBV5-6,TRBJ2-4
CASSFERTGRSNQPQHF,TGTGCCAGCAGCTTTGAACGGACAGGGCGGTCAAATCAGCCCCAGCATTTT,NA,TRBD1,TRBV7-2,TRBJ1-5
CASSPMGQNTEAFF,TGTGCCAGCAGCCCCATGGGCCAGAACACTGAAGCTTTCTTT,NA,NA,TRBV5-5,TRBJ1-1
CASSAGRAASTDTQYF,TGTGCCAGCAGCGCAGGCAGAGCGGCTAGCACAGATACGCAGTATTTT,NA,NA,TRBV4-2,TRBJ2-3
CASSDPQGLLTEAFF,TGTGCCAGCAGTGACCCACAGGGGCTCTTAACTGAAGCTTTCTTT,NA,TRBD1,TRBV2,TRBJ1-1
CASSPRTSGAALEQFF,TGCGCCAGCAGCCCACGGACTAGCGGGGCGGCTCTTGAGCAGTTCTTC,NA,TRBD2,TRBV4-3,TRBJ2-1
CASSLAVPTQGQPQHF,TGTGCCAGCAGCTTAGCGGTCCCGACTCAAGGCCAGCCCCAGCATTTT,NA,NA,TRBV7-8,TRBJ1-5